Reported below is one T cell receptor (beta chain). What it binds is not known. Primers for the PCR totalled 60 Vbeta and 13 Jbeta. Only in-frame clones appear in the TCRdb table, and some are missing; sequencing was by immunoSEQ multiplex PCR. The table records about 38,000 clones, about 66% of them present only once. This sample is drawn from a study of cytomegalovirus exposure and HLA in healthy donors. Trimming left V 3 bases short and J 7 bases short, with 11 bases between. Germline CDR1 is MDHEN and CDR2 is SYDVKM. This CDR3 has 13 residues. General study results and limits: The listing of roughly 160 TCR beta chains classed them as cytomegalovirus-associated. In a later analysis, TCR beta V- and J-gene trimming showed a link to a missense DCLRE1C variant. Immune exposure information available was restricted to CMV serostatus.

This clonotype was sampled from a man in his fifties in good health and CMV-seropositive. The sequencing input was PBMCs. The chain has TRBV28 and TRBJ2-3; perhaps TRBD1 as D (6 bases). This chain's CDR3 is CASSFEGVYTQYF. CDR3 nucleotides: TGTGCCAGCAGTTTTGAGGGGGTGTATACGCAGTATTTT.